This entry is about one T cell receptor beta chain. The sample belongs to a study of shared clonotypes between healthy human individuals. Assay used: immunoSEQ multiplex PCR; TCRdb lists only in-frame clones, some missing. The sample comprises about 690,000 clones, about 90% of which are singletons, and 34% rests with the top ten. CDR3 size: 16 residues. Trimming took off 0 bases at V and 0 bases at J, with 12 bases between the two ends. Germline V lookup: CDR1 SGDLS, CDR2 YYNGEE. Input material: memory CD8+ T cells from PBMCs. Sample subset: CD45RO+ cells pooled with CCR7-negative TemRA cells. This sequence joins TRBV9 and TRBJ1-1; D is uncertain. The receptor's source is a man aged 18 to 29 in good health. Some clones in this sample may be carry-over from other donors' samples. The CDR3 DNA reads TGTGCCAGCAGCGTAGCTTCTAGTCAGATGAACACTGAAGCTTTCTTT. This translates into CASSVASSQMNTEAFF.